The rows below give T cell receptor beta chains drawn from one sample of a study of T-cell memory formation after mild COVID-19. MiXCR was run by TCRdb on the 5' RACE reads, yielding one entry per CDR3 protein. The sample yields hundreds of thousands of distinct CDR3 sequences, about 20% seen once. The material sequenced was PBMCs or a T cell subset sorted from them (not recorded which). The receptors here all came from an adult woman who had mild COVID-19 (a few samples of this study predate the infection). Cell type and time point are not known. CDR3s include the opening cysteine and the closing phenylalanine or tryptophan. Each record gives: J gene, clone size, V gene, D gene, CDR3 protein, CDR3 DNA. D genes are given only for firm matches. A row's size may be missing; if present it is once, few, many or a size class.

TRBJ2-5,.,TRBV7-3,.,CASSTRKGETQYF,TGTGCCAGCAGTACCCGGAAGGGTGAGACCCAGTACTTC
TRBJ2-2,.,TRBV2,.,CASRDGYTGELFF,TGTGCCAGCAGGGACGGCTACACCGGGGAGCTGTTTTTT
TRBJ2-3,.,TRBV2,TRBD2,CASNPGPRSSGGPDTQYF,TGTGCCAGCAACCCTGGGCCCAGGTCGAGCGGGGGCCCAGATACGCAGTATTTT
TRBJ2-1,.,TRBV24-1,.,CATSDRTGANNEQFF,TGTGCCACCAGTGATCGTACCGGGGCAAACAATGAGCAGTTCTTC
TRBJ2-1,.,TRBV12-3/TRBV12-4,.,CASRGDEQFF,TGTGCCAGCAGGGGTGATGAGCAGTTCTTC
TRBJ2-1,.,TRBV12-3/TRBV12-4,.,CASSFLGSGEPWQFF,TGTGCCAGCAGTTTTTTGGGGTCGGGAGAACCGTGGCAGTTCTTC
TRBJ2-1,few,TRBV4-1,TRBD1,CASSQAGTGDDEQFF,TGCGCCAGCAGCCAAGCCGGGACAGGGGACGATGAGCAGTTCTTC
TRBJ2-7,.,TRBV6-2/TRBV6-3,TRBD2,CASSYSILAGGIYEQYF,TGTGCCAGCAGTTACTCGATACTAGCGGGAGGAATCTACGAGCAGTACTTC
TRBJ2-3,.,TRBV6-1,TRBD2,CASSDAGGPDTQYF,TGTGCCAGCAGTGATGCGGGGGGGCCAGATACGCAGTATTTT
TRBJ2-1,.,TRBV7-8,TRBD2,CASHSGTGAGGGEQFF,TGTGCCAGCCACTCCGGGACCGGCGCGGGGGGTGGTGAGCAGTTCTTC
TRBJ2-3,few,TRBV14,.,CASSQFISWGTDTQYF,TGTGCCAGCAGCCAATTTATATCCTGGGGCACAGATACGCAGTATTTT
TRBJ1-4,.,TRBV12-3/TRBV12-4,TRBD1,CASSPTGASNEKLFF,TGTGCCAGCAGTCCTACAGGGGCGAGTAATGAAAAACTGTTTTTT
TRBJ2-3,.,TRBV5-6,TRBD2,CASSRIRGTSGFTDTQYF,TGTGCCAGCAGCCGCATCCGAGGGACTAGCGGATTCACAGATACGCAGTATTTT
TRBJ2-3,few,TRBV7-9,.,CASSPPSGGRVDTQYF,TGTGCCAGCAGCCCCCCTTCCGGGGGGCGCGTAGATACGCAGTATTTT
TRBJ1-2,.,TRBV2,TRBD1,CASSIQGDYGYTF,TGTGCCAGCAGTATACAGGGGGACTATGGCTACACCTTC
TRBJ2-1,.,TRBV7-6,TRBD2,CASSLVESASGGLFYNEQFF,TGTGCCAGCAGCTTAGTCGAGTCCGCGAGCGGGGGACTATTTTACAATGAGCAGTTCTTC
TRBJ2-7,.,TRBV2,TRBD1,CASRVVRDRTYEQYF,TGTGCCAGCAGAGTGGTCCGGGACAGGACCTACGAGCAGTACTTC
TRBJ2-3,.,TRBV11-2,.,CASSALFRTDTQYF,TGTGCCAGCAGCGCCCTCTTTCGCACAGATACGCAGTATTTT
TRBJ2-7,once,TRBV7-2,.,CASSSGRDSYEQYF,TGTGCCAGCAGCTCGGGACGGGACTCCTACGAGCAGTACTTC
TRBJ1-1,few,TRBV5-5,.,CASSERKGGSTEAFF,TGTGCCAGCAGCGAAAGGAAGGGCGGGAGCACTGAAGCTTTCTTT
TRBJ2-5,.,TRBV5-1,.,CASSLDAGYQETQYF,TGCGCCAGCAGCTTGGATGCGGGGTACCAAGAGACCCAGTACTTC
TRBJ2-3,.,TRBV10-3,.,CAIARGTDTQYF,TGTGCCATTGCCCGTGGCACAGATACGCAGTATTTT